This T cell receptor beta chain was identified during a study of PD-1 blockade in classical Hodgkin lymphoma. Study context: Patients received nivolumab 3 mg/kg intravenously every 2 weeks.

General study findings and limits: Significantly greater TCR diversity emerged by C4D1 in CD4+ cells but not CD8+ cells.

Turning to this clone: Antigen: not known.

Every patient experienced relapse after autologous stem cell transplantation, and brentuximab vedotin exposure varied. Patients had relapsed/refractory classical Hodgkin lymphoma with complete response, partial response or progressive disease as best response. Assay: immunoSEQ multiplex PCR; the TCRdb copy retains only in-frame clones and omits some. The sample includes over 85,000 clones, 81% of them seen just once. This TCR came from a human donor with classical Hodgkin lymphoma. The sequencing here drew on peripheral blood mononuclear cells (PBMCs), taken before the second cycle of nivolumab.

The CDR3 reads CASSLWSGQVNYGYTF. DNA of the CDR3: TGTGCCAGCAGCTTATGGTCGGGACAGGTGAACTATGGCTACACCTTC. The chain employs TRBV7-2 and TRBJ1-2; 8 nucleotides line up with TRBD1. Germline V gene lookup returns CDR1 SGHTA and CDR2 FQGNSA. This CDR3 is built from 16 residues. V lost 2 bases, J lost 2 bases, and 7 bases stayed unmatched.